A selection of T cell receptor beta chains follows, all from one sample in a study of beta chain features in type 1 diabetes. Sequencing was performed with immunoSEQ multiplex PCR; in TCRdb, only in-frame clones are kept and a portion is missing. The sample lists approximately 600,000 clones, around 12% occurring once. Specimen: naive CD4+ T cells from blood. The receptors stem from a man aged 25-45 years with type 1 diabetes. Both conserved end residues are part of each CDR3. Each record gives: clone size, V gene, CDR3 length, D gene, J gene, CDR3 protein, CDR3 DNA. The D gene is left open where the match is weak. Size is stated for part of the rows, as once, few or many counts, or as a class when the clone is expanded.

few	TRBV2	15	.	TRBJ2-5	CASSRTESSQETQYF	TGTGCCAGCAGTAGGACGGAATCGTCTCAAGAGACCCAGTACTTC
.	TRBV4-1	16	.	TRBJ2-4	CASSQGYELSRNIQYF	TGCGCCAGCAGCCAAGGGTACGAACTTTCTAGGAACATTCAGTACTTC
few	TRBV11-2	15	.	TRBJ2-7	CASSQGRQTTYEQYF	TGTGCCAGCAGCCAAGGGCGACAGACGACCTACGAGCAGTACTTC
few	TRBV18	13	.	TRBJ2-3	CASSPRNTDTQYF	TGTGCCAGCTCACCACGGAACACAGATACGCAGTATTTT
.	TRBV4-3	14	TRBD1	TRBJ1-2	CASSPGQEVYGYTF	TGCGCCAGCAGTCCGGGACAGGAAGTCTATGGCTACACCTTC
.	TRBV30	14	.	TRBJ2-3	CAAPQGPSTDTQYF	TGTGCCGCGCCGCAGGGTCCTAGCACAGATACGCAGTATTTT
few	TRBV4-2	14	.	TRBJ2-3	CASNLETSTDTQYF	TGTGCCAGCAACCTTGAGACAAGCACAGATACGCAGTATTTT
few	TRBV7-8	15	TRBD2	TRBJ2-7	CASSLLREGRNEQYF	TGTGCCAGCAGCTTACTGAGGGAGGGGAGGAACGAGCAGTACTTC
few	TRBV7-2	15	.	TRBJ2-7	CASSAGTSGPYEQYF	TGTGCCAGCAGCGCCGGGACCTCCGGGCCCTACGAGCAGTACTTC
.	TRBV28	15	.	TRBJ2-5	CASGPDSSQKETQYF	TGTGCCAGCGGCCCGGACAGCTCCCAAAAAGAGACCCAGTACTTC
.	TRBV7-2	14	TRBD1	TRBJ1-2	CASSFDRAYYGYTF	TGTGCCAGCAGCTTTGACAGGGCGTACTATGGCTACACCTTC
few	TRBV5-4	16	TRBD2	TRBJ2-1	CASSLQRGSSYNEQFF	TGTGCCAGCAGCTTACAGCGGGGGAGCTCCTACAATGAGCAGTTCTTC
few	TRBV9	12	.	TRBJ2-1	CASGGRYNEQFF	TGTGCCAGCGGGGGGCGGTACAATGAGCAGTTCTTC
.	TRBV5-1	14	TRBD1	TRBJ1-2	CASSGGQSPPGYTF	TGCGCCAGCAGCGGGGGACAGTCCCCTCCGGGCTACACCTTC
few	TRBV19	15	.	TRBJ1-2	CASSSRDRANYGYTF	TGTGCCAGTAGTAGCCGGGACCGAGCTAACTATGGCTACACCTTC
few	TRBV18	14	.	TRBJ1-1	CASSPVAMNTEAFF	TGTGCCAGCTCACCAGTGGCCATGAACACTGAAGCTTTCTTT
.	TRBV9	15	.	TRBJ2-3	CASSGRSRGTDTQYF	TGTGCCAGCAGCGGTAGGAGCAGGGGCACAGATACGCAGTATTTT
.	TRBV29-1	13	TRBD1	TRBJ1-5	CSARTGLDQPQHF	TGCAGCGCCCGGACAGGGTTAGATCAGCCCCAGCATTTT
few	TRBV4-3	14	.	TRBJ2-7	CASSQDLSLRGQYF	TGCGCCAGCAGCCAAGATCTCAGCCTCAGAGGGCAGTACTTC
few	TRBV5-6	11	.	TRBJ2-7	CASSWGYEQYF	TGTGCCAGCAGCTGGGGATACGAGCAGTACTTC
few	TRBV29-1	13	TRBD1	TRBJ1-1	CSVPGQAITEAFF	TGCAGCGTCCCGGGACAGGCAATCACTGAAGCTTTCTTT
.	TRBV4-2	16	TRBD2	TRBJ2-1	CASSQDRTGRVNEQFF	TGTGCCAGCAGCCAAGATAGAACGGGGAGGGTCAATGAGCAGTTCTTC
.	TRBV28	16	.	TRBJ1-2	CASSLWAGSKNYGYTF	TGTGCCAGCAGTTTATGGGCAGGGAGTAAGAACTATGGCTACACCTTC
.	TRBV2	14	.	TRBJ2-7	CASSAQGEIYEQYF	TGTGCCAGCAGTGCCCAGGGTGAAATCTACGAGCAGTACTTC